This T cell receptor (beta chain) derives from a study of T cells in tuberculosis. Sorting used thawed, overnight-rested PBMC stained with anti-CD3, a viability dye and GMM-loaded CD1B tetramer. The lipid loaded on the CD1B tetramers was C32 glucose monomycolate from Rhodococcus equi. This CDR3 has 16 residues. Germline trimming cut 2 bases from V and 5 bases from J; bases unmatched to any gene: 7. Germline V lookup: CDR1 LNHDA, CDR2 SQIVND (reference sequence). The protocol was immunoSEQ multiplex PCR, while the TCRdb copy is restricted to in-frame clones and leaves out a portion. The sample consists of more than 70,000 clones, roughly 93% of them appearing once.

The origin of this receptor is an adult woman with latent tuberculosis. Sequencing was done on a sample of CD1b-GMM tetramer-negative cells sorted from PBMCs. This chain connects TRBV19 to TRBJ1-5; TRBD1 matches 9 bases. The CDR3 sequence is CASSIPGQGGYQPQHF. CDR3 sequence (DNA): TGTGCCAGTAGTATACCGGGACAGGGTGGTTATCAGCCCCAGCATTTT.